This is a list of T cell receptor beta chains from one sample in a study of PD-1 blockade in mismatch repair-deficient tumors. The method was immunoSEQ multiplex PCR; TCRdb's version includes in-frame clones alone and lacks a portion of them. The data hold about 100,000 clones, with 82% observed a single time. The starting material was peripheral blood, obtained roughly 35 weeks after starting pembrolizumab. The receptors derive from an adult with mismatch repair-deficient cancer. Each CDR3 is given with its conserved first and last residue. The size entry is marked missing in some rows and otherwise reads once, few, many or a size class.

>14|.|TRBJ1-3|TRBV30
CAYLSNYRGNTIYF
>15|few|TRBJ2-1|TRBV2
CASSGASGGMDEQFF
>14|.|TRBJ1-5|TRBV27
CASSLRGYNQPQHF
>14|.|TRBJ2-7|TRBV7-9
CASSLYAGIDEQYF
>14|few|TRBJ2-2|TRBV6-5
CASSYGKNTGELFF
>15|.|TRBJ2-3|TRBV5-1
CASSLTAEPTDTQYF
>16|.|TRBJ2-1|TRBV5-1
CASSPGLAGLLNEQFF
>18|.|TRBJ2-3|TRBV9
CASSVAGGLAVSLDTQYF
>15|.|TRBJ2-5|TRBV5-1
CASIGTGGSLETQYF
>14|.|TRBJ1-4|TRBV7-9
CASSLGQGNEKLFF
>13|.|TRBJ1-2|TRBV11-3
CASSLNGPGGYTF
>12|.|TRBJ2-3|TRBV5-6
CASSPGADTQYF
>15|once|TRBJ2-3|TRBV27
CASMRRWEETDTQYF
>15|.|TRBJ2-7|TRBV13
CASRGRGLGLVEQYF
>16|.|TRBJ2-1|TRBV5-1
CASSLDVSGRASEQFF
>13|.|TRBJ1-1|TRBV19
CASRDRGNTEAFF
>15|once|TRBJ2-1|TRBV5-1
CASSFAGGSYNEQFF
>14|once|TRBJ2-5|TRBV19
CASSTYVGQETQYF
>15|.|TRBJ2-1|TRBV7-9
CASSFAGGHYNEQFF
>15|.|TRBJ2-7|TRBV13
CASSSRGQASYEQYF
>15|.|TRBJ2-3|TRBV7-3
CASSFAGAGTDTQYF
>13|.|TRBJ2-2|TRBV11-2
CASSLFGTGELFF
>13|once|TRBJ2-7|TRBV27
CAGRWGSESEQYF
>14|.|TRBJ2-2|TRBV27
CASNSVYGTGELFF
>14|.|TRBJ2-4|TRBV28
CASSPRLAGVIQYF
>14|.|TRBJ2-1|TRBV12-5
CASHQGLPNNEQFF
>13|.|TRBJ2-1|TRBV6-1
CASTTGGRYEQFF
>14|.|TRBJ1-5|TRBV11-2
CASSLGAVNQPQHF
>15|.|TRBJ2-7|TRBV6-6
CASSALGGNSYEQYF
>14|.|TRBJ2-3|TRBV2
CASIPGLAGDTQYF
>13|few|TRBJ1-2|TRBV7-3
CASSFTRVDGYTF
>13|.|TRBJ2-7|TRBV5-4
CASSLERVGEQYF
>12|.|TRBJ2-7|TRBV6-6
CASSPLGYEQYF
>14|.|TRBJ2-7|TRBV28
CASSSGQASYEQYF
>17|.|TRBJ2-4|TRBV19
CASSIQSGYAAKNIQYF
>18|.|TRBJ2-3|TRBV6-1
CASSALAGGAVSTDTQYF
>17|.|TRBJ2-2|TRBV4-2
CASSQEVDGSRTGELFF
>15|.|TRBJ2-1|TRBV2
CASRVGLAGSNEQFF
>11|.|TRBJ2-3|TRBV20-1
CSARPPDTQYF
>15|.|TRBJ2-3|TRBV11-3
CASSPRTGTTDTQYF
>17|.|TRBJ1-1|TRBV5-1
CASSLAGGRGLNTEAFF
>19|.|TRBJ2-2|TRBV28
CASSLFGRWSLGNTGELFF
>14|few|TRBJ2-7|TRBV30
CAWSALAGGLEQYF
>17|.|TRBJ2-1|TRBV7-2
CASSLTEETIESNEQFF
>14|.|TRBJ2-7|TRBV28
CASSGGEGKNEQYF
>15|.|TRBJ2-2|TRBV2
CASSVSQLGTGELFF
>13|.|TRBJ2-1|TRBV13
CASSPRERGEQFF
>12|few|TRBJ2-1|TRBV7-9
CASSLERNEQFF
>13|few|TRBJ1-5|TRBV5-5
CASSLDGNQPQHF